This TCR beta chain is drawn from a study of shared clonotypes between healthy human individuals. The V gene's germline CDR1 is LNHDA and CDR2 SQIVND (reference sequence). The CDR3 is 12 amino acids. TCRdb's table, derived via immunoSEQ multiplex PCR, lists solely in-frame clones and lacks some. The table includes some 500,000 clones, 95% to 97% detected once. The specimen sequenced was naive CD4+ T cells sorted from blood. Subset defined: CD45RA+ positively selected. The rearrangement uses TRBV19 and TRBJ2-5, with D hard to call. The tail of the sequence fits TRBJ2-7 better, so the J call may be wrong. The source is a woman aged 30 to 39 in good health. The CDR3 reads CASSGQSTEQYF. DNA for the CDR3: TGTGCCAGTAGCGGCCAGTCCACCGAGCAGTACTTC.